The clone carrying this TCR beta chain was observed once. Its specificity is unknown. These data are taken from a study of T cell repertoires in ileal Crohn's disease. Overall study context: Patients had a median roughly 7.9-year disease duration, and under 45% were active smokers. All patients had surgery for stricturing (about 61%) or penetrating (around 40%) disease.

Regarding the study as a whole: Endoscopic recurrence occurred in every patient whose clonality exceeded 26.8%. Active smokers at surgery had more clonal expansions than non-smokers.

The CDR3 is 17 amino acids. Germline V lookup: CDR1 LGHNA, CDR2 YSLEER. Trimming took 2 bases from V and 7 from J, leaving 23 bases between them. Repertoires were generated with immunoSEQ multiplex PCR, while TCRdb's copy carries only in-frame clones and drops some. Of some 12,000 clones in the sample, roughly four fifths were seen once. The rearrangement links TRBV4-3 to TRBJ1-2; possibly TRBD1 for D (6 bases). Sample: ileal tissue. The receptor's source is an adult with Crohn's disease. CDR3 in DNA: TGCGCCAGCAGCCAATCCGAGTACAGGGTATTAGAGGGTGGCTACACCTTC. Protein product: CASSQSEYRVLEGGYTF.